This record looks at one TCR beta chain sequence and its context. The antigen remains undetermined. V shed 3 bases and J shed 2 bases, with 10 bases lying between them. This CDR3 is 14 amino acids long. Germline CDR1 and CDR2: KGHSH and LQKENI. This specimen belongs to a study of OX40 agonist ivuxolimab in advanced cancers. Looking at the study overall: Melanoma, hepatocellular carcinoma, head and neck or renal cell cancer occurred in dose-escalation patients. Regarding the study as a whole: Also present in some nonresponders was a low level of normalized T-cell clonal expansion. At 0.1 to 3.0 mg/kg and by week 6, clonal expansion occurred in CD4+ and CD8+ blood T cells.

Data came from immunoSEQ multiplex PCR; TCRdb stores just in-frame clones and leaves some out. The table shows just under 80,000 clones, with 70% to 90% occurring only once. Researchers took blood at baseline, on cycle 4 day 1, and on cycle 7 day 1. The material sequenced was CD4+ or CD8+ T cells sorted from blood, taken in a trial of the OX40 agonist ivuxolimab. The chain recombines TRBV18 with TRBJ1-1; D might be TRBD1 (6 bases). This sequence originates from an adult with an advanced solid tumor such as melanoma, head and neck, liver or kidney cancer. The CDR3 DNA follows: TGTGCCAGCTCACCCCAGGGGACAAACACTGAAGCTTTCTTT. Translated, it gives CASSPQGTNTEAFF. Based on the CDR3 plus reference TRBV18 and TRBJ1-1, the full variable domain is NAGVMQNPRHLVRRRGQEARLRCSPMKGHSHVYWYRQLPEEGLKFMVYLQKENIIDESGMPKERFSAEFPKEGPSILRIQQVVRGDSAAYFCASSPQGTNTEAFFGQGTRLTVV.